The 9 T cell receptor beta chains listed next were all sequenced from one sample in a study of blood T cell repertoires in COVID-19. Some clones are missing from TCRdb's copy, which holds only in-frame ones; the method was immunoSEQ multiplex PCR. The sample lists 250,000 to 400,000 clones, about 91% occurring once. Sequencing input: peripheral blood. The source of these receptors is a woman aged 25 to 45 with COVID-19, enrolled during active disease.

The rearrangement joins TRBV4-1 to TRBJ1-2, with unresolved D. The germline CDR1 and CDR2 sequences are MGHRA and YSYEKL. V was pared by 3 bases and J by 11 bases, with 10 bases between. CDR3 size: 11 residues. The chain's CDR3 is CASSHRGDYTF. CDR3 nucleotides: TGCGCCAGCAGCCACCGGGGTGATTACACCTTC.

This rearrangement joins TRBV30 to TRBJ1-1, with D possibly matching TRBD1 (5 bases). Germline loops: CDR1 GTSNPN, CDR2 SVGIG (reference sequence). Trimming stripped 1 base from V and 7 bases from J, with 10 bases between. The CDR3 is made up of 12 amino acids. In nucleotides, the CDR3 is TGTGCCTGGAGTGAGGGGCTCAGTGAAGCTTTCTTT. Protein sequence: CAWSEGLSEAFF.

The chain uses TRBV3-1 (or the pseudogene TRBV3-2) and TRBJ1-1; tentative D call: TRBD1 (6 bases). Deletions cut 6 bases from V and 4 bases from J, with 12 bases between. This CDR3 spans 13 amino acids. Germline-derived CDR1 and CDR2 are LGHDT and YNNKEL (reference sequence). DNA of the CDR3: TGTGCCAGCAGGGGTATAGGGGGCACTGAAGCTTTCTTT. It translates to CASRGIGGTEAFF.

This clone was observed a handful of times. Other DNA sequences in this sample translate to the same CDR3. V is TRBV24-1 and J is TRBJ1-2, with D unclear. CDR1 is KGHDR and CDR2 is SFDVKD in the germline V gene. The length of the CDR3 is 13 residues. Trimming pared 3 bases from V and 2 bases from J, leaving 6 bases between. In DNA form, the CDR3 reads TGTGCCACCAGTGATCGGGGAAACTATGGCTACACCTTC. Protein product: CATSDRGNYGYTF.

V gene TRBV5-5 combines with J gene TRBJ2-1; 7 bases line up with TRBD2. Trimming cost V 7 bases and J 12 bases; bases outside gene matches: 10. The CDR3 loop spans 12 amino acids. Per the germline V gene, CDR1 is SGHKS and CDR2 is YYEKEE (reference sequence). CDR3 loop: CASSRWGEGQFF. CDR3 nucleotides: TGTGCCAGCTCGCGATGGGGGGAGGGGCAGTTCTTC.

The chain has TRBV4-1 and TRBJ2-3; 7 nucleotides line up with TRBD2. Germline V gene lookup returns CDR1 MGHRA and CDR2 YSYEKL. V was pared by 0 bases and J by 5 bases, with 11 bases of the junction left unmatched. The CDR3 sequence is 17 residues long. The CDR3 spells CASSQENRVSGLDTQYF. Here the CDR3 DNA reads TGCGCCAGCAGCCAAGAGAATCGGGTTAGCGGGTTAGATACGCAGTATTTT.

The rearrangement joins TRBV7-9 to TRBJ2-5; D gene uncertain. Trimming shortened V by 5 bases and J by 3 bases, and 4 bases separated the two germline ends. Germline V CDR1 and CDR2: SEHNR, FQNEAQ (reference sequence). This CDR3 is 11 amino acids long. CDR3 in DNA: TGTGCCAGCAGCGCGGAAGAGACCCAGTACTTC. Translated, it gives CASSAEETQYF.

The rearrangement uses TRBV24-1 and TRBJ2-2, with 7 bases aligning to TRBD1. The CDR3 loop spans 14 amino acids. Germline V gene lookup returns CDR1 KGHDR and CDR2 SFDVKD. Trimming took 7 bases from V and 7 from J; bases not matched to a gene: 8. The DNA of the CDR3 is TGTGCCACCAGCGCTGGGACAGAGGACGGGGAGCTGTTTTTT. This encodes CATSAGTEDGELFF.

The chain joins TRBV9 to TRBJ2-1; 8 bases are shared with TRBD2. CDR3 size: 16 residues. The V and J ends lost 7 bases and 2 bases, in that order; junction bases with no gene match: 11. CDR1 and CDR2 (germline): SGDLS, YYNGEE. This CDR3 is CASRPGGALAYNEQFF. The DNA of the CDR3 is TGTGCCAGCCGCCCCGGGGGGGCCCTAGCCTACAATGAGCAGTTCTTC.